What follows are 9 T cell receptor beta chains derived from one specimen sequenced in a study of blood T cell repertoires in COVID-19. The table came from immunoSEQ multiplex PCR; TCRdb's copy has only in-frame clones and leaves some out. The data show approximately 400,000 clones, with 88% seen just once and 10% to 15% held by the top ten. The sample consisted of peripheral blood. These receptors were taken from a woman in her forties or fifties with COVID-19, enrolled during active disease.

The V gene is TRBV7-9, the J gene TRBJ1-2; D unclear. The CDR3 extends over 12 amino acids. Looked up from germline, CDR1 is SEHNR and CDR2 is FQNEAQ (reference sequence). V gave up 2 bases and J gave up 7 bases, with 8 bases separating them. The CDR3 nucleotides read TGTGCCAGCAGCTTAAGCCAGGTTGGCTACACCTTC. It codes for CASSLSQVGYTF.

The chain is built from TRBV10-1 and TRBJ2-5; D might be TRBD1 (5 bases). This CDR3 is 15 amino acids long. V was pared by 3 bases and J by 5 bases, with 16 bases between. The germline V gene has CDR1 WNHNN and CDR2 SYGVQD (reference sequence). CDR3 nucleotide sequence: TGCGCCAGCAGTGAAGGGGCAGTTTCTCCGGAGACCCAGTACTTC. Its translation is CASSEGAVSPETQYF.

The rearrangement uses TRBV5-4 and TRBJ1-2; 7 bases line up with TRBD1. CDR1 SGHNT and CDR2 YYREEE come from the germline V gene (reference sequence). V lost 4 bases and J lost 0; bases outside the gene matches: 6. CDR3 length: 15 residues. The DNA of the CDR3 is TGTGCCAGCAGCGCAGACAGGGACCCTAACTATGGCTACACCTTC. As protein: CASSADRDPNYGYTF.

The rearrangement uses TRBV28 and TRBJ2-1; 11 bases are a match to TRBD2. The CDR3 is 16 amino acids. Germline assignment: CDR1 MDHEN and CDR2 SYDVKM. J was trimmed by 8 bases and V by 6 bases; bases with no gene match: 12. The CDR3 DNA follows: TGTGCCAGCAGATTAGCGGGGGGGCTCGGCGTCCATGAGCAGTTCTTC. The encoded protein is CASRLAGGLGVHEQFF.

This CDR3 reads CASSPFGTEHTEAFF. The DNA for the CDR3 is TGTGCCAGCTCACCCTTCGGGACAGAGCACACTGAAGCTTTCTTT. The V gene is TRBV18, the J gene TRBJ1-1, with TRBD1 matching over 7 bases. The V gene's germline CDR1 is KGHSH and CDR2 LQKENI. Trimming cost V 3 bases and J 3 bases; bases outside gene matches: 7. CDR3 size: 15 residues.

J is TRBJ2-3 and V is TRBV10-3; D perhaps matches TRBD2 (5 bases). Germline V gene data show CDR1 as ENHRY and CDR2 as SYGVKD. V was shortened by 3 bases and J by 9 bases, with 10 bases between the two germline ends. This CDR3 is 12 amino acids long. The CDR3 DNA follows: TGTGCCATCAGTGATCGGGGAGACACGCAGTATTTT. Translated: CAISDRGDTQYF.

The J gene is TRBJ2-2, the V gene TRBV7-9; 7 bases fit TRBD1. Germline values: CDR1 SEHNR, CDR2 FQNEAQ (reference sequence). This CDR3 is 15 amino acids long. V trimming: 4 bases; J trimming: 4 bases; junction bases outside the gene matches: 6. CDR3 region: CASSSRQGPTGELFF. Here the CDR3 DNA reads TGTGCCAGCAGCTCCCGACAGGGTCCCACCGGGGAGCTGTTTTTT.

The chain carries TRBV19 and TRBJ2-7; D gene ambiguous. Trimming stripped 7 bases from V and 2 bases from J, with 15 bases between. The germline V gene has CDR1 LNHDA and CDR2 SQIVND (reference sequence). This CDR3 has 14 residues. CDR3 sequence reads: CASTPRFGAYEQYF. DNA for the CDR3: TGTGCCAGTACCCCCAGGTTTGGCGCCTACGAGCAGTACTTC.

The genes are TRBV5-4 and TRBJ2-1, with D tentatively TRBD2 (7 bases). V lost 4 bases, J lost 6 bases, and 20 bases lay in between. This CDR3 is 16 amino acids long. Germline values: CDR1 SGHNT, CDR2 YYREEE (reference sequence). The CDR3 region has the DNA TGTGCCAGCAGCGGAACTAGTCGTAGGGGGGGCAATGAGCAGTTCTTC. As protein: CASSGTSRRGGNEQFF.